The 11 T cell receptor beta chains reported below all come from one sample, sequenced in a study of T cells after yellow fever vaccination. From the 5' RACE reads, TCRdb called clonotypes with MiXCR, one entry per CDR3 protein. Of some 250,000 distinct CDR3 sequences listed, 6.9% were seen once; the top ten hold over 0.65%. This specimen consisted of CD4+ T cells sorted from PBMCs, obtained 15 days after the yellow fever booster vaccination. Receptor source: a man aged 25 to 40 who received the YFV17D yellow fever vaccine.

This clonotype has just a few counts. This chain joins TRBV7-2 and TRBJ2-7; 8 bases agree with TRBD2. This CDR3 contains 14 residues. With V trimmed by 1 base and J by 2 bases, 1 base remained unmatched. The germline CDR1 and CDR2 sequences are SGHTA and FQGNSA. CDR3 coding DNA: TGTGCCAGCAGCTTAGGTAGCGGGACCTACGAGCAGTACTTC. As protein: CASSLGSGTYEQYF.

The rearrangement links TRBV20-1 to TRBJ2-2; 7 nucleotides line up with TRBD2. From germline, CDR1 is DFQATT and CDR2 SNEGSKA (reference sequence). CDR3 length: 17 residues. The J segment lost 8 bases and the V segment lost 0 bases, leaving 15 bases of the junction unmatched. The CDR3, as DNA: TGCAGTGCTAGAGAAGGTGGGGCTAGCGGACCGGCGGGGGAGCTGTTTTTT. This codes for CSAREGGASGPAGELFF.

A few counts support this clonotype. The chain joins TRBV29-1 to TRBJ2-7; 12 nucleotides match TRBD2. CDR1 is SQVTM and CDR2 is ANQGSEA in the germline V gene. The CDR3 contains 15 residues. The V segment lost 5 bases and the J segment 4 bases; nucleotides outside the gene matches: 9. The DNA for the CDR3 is TGCAGCGTTAGCTTTTTTGGACTAGCGGGATACGAGCAGTACTTC. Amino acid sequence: CSVSFFGLAGYEQYF.

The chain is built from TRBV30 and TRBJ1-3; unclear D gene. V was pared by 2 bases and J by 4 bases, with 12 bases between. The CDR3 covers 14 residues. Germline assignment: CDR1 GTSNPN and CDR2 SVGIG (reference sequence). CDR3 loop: CAWSTSAEGNTIYF. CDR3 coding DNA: TGTGCCTGGAGTACATCAGCAGAGGGAAACACCATATATTTT. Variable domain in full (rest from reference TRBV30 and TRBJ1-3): SQTIHQWPATLVQPVGSPLSLECTVEGTSNPNLYWYRQAAGRGLQLLFYSVGIGQISSEVPQNLSASRPQDRQFILSSKKLLLSDSGFYLCAWSTSAEGNTIYFGEGSWLTVV.

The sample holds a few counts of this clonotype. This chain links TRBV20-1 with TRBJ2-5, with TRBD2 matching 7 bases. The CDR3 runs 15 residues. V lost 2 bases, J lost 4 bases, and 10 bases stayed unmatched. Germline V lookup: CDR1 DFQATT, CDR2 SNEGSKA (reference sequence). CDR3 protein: CSARSRGRGRETQYF. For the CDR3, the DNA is TGCAGTGCTAGATCTCGCGGGAGAGGTAGAGAGACCCAGTACTTC.

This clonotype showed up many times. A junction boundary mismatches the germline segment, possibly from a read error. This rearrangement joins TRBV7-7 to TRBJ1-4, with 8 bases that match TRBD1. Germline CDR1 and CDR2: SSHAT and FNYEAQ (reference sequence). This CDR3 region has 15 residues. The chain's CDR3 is CASSLGTGFNEKLFF. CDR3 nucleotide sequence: TGTGCTAGCAGCTTAGGGACAGGCTTCAATGAAAAACTGTTTTTT.

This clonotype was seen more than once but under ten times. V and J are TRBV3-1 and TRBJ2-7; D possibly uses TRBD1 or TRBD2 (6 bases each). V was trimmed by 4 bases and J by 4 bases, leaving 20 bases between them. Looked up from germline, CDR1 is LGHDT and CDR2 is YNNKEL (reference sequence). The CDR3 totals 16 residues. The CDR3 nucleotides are TGTGCCAGCAGCCCACCTAGGGCGAAGGGGGGATACGAGCAGTACTTC. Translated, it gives CASSPPRAKGGYEQYF.

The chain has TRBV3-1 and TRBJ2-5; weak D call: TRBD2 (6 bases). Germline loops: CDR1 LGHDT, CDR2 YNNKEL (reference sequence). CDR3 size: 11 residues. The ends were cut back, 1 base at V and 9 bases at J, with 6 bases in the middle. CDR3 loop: CASSQGGAQYF. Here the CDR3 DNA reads TGTGCCAGCAGCCAAGGGGGGGCCCAGTACTTC.

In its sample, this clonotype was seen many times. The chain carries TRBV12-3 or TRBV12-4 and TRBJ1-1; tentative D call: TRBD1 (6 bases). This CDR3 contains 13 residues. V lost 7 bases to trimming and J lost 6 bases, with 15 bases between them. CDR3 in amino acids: CASTLRGGAEAFF. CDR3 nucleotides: TGTGCCAGCACCCTGAGGGGGGGAGCTGAAGCTTTCTTT.

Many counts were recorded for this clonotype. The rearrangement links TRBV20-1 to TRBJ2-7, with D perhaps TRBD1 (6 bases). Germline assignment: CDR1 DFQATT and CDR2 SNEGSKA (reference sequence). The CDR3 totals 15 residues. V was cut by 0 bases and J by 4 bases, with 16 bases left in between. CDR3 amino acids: CSAREVGTSIYEQYF. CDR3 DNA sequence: TGCAGTGCTAGAGAAGTTGGGACATCCATTTACGAGCAGTACTTC.

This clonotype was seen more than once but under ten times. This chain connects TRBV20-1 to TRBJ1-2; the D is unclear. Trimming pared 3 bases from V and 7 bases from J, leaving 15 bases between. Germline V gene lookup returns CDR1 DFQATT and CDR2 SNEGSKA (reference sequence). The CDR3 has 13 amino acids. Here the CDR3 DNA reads TGCAGTGCTAGTATCATGACAATGGTTGGCTACACCTTC. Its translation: CSASIMTMVGYTF.